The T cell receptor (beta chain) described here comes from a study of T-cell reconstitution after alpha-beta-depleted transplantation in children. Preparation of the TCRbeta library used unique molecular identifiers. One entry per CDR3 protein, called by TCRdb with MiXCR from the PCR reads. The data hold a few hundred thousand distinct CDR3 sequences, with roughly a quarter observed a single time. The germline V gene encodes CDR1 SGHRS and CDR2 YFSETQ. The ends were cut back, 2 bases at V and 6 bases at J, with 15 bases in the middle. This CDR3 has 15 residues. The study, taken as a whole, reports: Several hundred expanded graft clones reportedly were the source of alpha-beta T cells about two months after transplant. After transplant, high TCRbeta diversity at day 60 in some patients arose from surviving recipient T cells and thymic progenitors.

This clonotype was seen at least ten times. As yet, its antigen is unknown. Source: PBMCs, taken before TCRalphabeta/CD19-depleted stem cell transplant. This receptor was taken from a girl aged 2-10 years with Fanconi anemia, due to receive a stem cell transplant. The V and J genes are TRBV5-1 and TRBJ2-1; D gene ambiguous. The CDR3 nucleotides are TGCGCCAGCAGCTTAGGGCATATCCCCCTCAATGAGCAGTTCTTC. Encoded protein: CASSLGHIPLNEQFF.